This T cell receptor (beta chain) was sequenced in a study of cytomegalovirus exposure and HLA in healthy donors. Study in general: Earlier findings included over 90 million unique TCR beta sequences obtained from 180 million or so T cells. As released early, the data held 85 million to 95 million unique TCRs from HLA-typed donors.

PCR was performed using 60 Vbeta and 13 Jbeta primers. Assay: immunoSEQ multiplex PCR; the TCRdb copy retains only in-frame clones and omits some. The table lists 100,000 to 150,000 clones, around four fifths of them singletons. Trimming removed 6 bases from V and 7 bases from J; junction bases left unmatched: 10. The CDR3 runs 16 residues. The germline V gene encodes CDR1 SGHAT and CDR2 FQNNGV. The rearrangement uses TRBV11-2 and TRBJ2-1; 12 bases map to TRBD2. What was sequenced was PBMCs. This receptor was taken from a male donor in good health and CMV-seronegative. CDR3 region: CASSPIQTSGRNEQFF. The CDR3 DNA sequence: TGTGCCAGCAGTCCCATCCAGACTAGCGGGAGAAATGAGCAGTTCTTC.